The 22 T cell receptor beta chains listed next were all sequenced from one sample in a study of cytomegalovirus exposure and HLA in healthy donors (dated by TCRdb to 2016 to 2017). The protocol used for the library was the immunoSEQ multiplex PCR assay. For the multiplex PCR, a mixture combining 60 forward primers for TCR Vbeta segments and 13 reverse primers for TCR Jbeta segments was used. Entries here come from immuneACCESS through TCRdb and include only in-frame sequences with V and J called. Some clones fail to appear in such tables; in the studies checked, an unresolved V gene covers under half of the shortfall, and the cause of the remainder is unknown. Present in this sample are over 100,000 clones, 75% to 85% of which were seen just once. Roughly 7.7% of the sample is in the top ten clones. The sample was PBMCs. The receptors here all came from a woman aged 50 to 60 in good health and CMV-seropositive.

The chain has TRBV11-2 and TRBJ2-2; TRBD1 aligns across 10 bases. Germline lookup yields CDR1 SGHAT and CDR2 FQNNGV. The J segment lost 6 bases and the V segment lost 2 bases, leaving 15 bases of the junction unmatched. The CDR3 has 19 residues. CDR3 residues: CASSLLPGQGSLVSGELFF. CDR3 in DNA: TGTGCCAGCAGCTTACTCCCGGGACAGGGGAGTTTGGTTTCCGGGGAGCTGTTTTTT.

The J gene is TRBJ1-5, the V gene TRBV2; D may be TRBD1 (5 bases). Germline V gives CDR1 SNHLY, CDR2 FYNNEI. Trimming stripped 6 bases from V and 4 bases from J, with 10 bases between. The CDR3 runs to 13 residues. CDR3 DNA: TGTGCCAGCAGGCGACAGTTAAATCAGCCCCAGCATTTT. This sequence encodes CASRRQLNQPQHF.

The rearrangement links TRBV18 to TRBJ2-7; 7 bases map to TRBD1. The germline V gene encodes CDR1 KGHSH and CDR2 LQKENI. Unmatched junction bases numbered 6, after V lost 6 bases and J lost 1 base. The CDR3 runs to 14 residues. The CDR3 nucleotides are TGTGCCAGCTCTCCGGACAGGAATTCCTACGAGCAGTACTTC. Its translation: CASSPDRNSYEQYF. The full variable domain, in which reference TRBV18 and TRBJ2-7 provide the parts outside the CDR3, is NAGVMQNPRHLVRRRGQEARLRCSPMKGHSHVYWYRQLPEEGLKFMVYLQKENIIDESGMPKERFSAEFPKEGPSILRIQQVVRGDSAAYFCASSPDRNSYEQYFGPGTRLTVT.

In its sample, this clone was seen a few times. The CDR3 region has the DNA TGTGCCAGCAGCCCCTTTCTAGCTGCCGAGCAGTACTTC. Translation: CASSPFLAAEQYF. This chain joins TRBV28 and TRBJ2-7; D perhaps matches TRBD2 (5 bases). This CDR3 region has 13 residues. CDR1 MDHEN and CDR2 SYDVKM come from the germline V gene. V lost 6 bases and J 6 bases, leaving 15 bases between the germline ends.

The chain combines TRBV6-5 with TRBJ1-2; weak D call: TRBD1 (5 bases). Germline assignment: CDR1 MNHEY and CDR2 SVGAGI. The V end lost 6 bases, the J end lost 0 bases, and 8 bases lay between the germline ends. CDR3 length: 13 amino acids. CDR3 coding DNA: TGTGCCAGCAGACAGGCAGCTAACTATGGCTACACCTTC. Translating it yields CASRQAANYGYTF.

CDR3 loop: CASSVGTSDYYEQYF. The DNA for the CDR3 is TGTGCCAGTAGTGTCGGGACTAGCGATTACTACGAGCAGTACTTC. The J gene is TRBJ2-7, the V gene TRBV19; 10 positions match TRBD2. There are 15 residues in the CDR3. The germline V gene encodes CDR1 LNHDA and CDR2 SQIVND (reference sequence). V lost 5 bases, J lost 3 bases, and 7 bases stayed unmatched. Filled out from reference TRBV19 and TRBJ2-7, the complete variable domain reads DGGITQSPKYLFRKEGQNVTLSCEQNLNHDAMYWYRQDPGQGLRLIYYSQIVNDFQKGDIAEGYSVSREKKESFPLTVTSAQKNPTAFYLCASSVGTSDYYEQYFGPGTRLTVT.

The chain carries TRBV5-4 and TRBJ1-4; a possible D gene is TRBD1 (6 bases). CDR3 length: 14 amino acids. Trimming took 0 bases from V and 7 from J, leaving 10 bases between them. Germline V CDR1 and CDR2: SGHNT, YYREEE (reference sequence). The CDR3 nucleotides are TGTGCCAGCAGCTTGGGGGGGCGCGGTGAAAAACTGTTTTTT. Translating gives CASSLGGRGEKLFF.

The rearrangement joins TRBV11-2 to TRBJ2-7, with 7 bases fitting TRBD1. Germline CDR1 SGHAT, CDR2 FQNNGV. The CDR3 length is 14 residues. V shed 5 bases, J shed 3 bases, and the junction held 7 bases outside the gene matches. The CDR3 nucleotides read TGTGCCAGCAGCCAAGGGGACAGATACTACGAGCAGTACTTC. This translates into CASSQGDRYYEQYF.

This clone was recorded a few times. This rearrangement joins TRBV13 to TRBJ2-7; TRBD2 might be the D (7 bases). Germline CDR1 PRHDT, CDR2 FYEKMQ (reference sequence). V lost 5 bases to trimming and J lost 3 bases, with 11 bases between them. The CDR3 has 13 residues. CDR3 nucleotides: TGTGCCAGCAGCGAGGGGGGGATCTACGAGCAGTACTTC. Its translation is CASSEGGIYEQYF.

The V and J genes are TRBV15 and TRBJ2-3, with 7 bases matching TRBD1. V was clipped by 4 bases and J by 6 bases; unmatched bases: 7. The CDR3 is 14 residues long. Germline CDR1 is LNHNV and CDR2 is YYDKDF (reference sequence). The CDR3 DNA is TGTGCCACCAGCATTACAGGGGTTGCCGATACGCAGTATTTT. Amino acids: CATSITGVADTQYF. The full variable domain, its missing parts supplied by reference TRBV15 and TRBJ2-3, is DAMVIQNPRYQVTQFGKPVTLSCSQTLNHNVMYWYQQKSSQAPKLLFHYYDKDFNNEADTPDNFQSRRPNTSFCFLDIRSPGLGDTAMYLCATSITGVADTQYFGPGTRLTVL.

Here the CDR3 reads CSVSSRNSYEQYF. CDR3 bases: TGCAGCGTGAGTAGCCGAAACTCCTACGAGCAGTACTTC. The J gene is TRBJ2-7, the V gene TRBV29-1; no reliable D call. Germline CDR1 SQVTM, CDR2 ANQGSEA. The germline V and J ends were trimmed by 6 bases and 0 bases, with 12 bases remaining between them. This CDR3 spans 13 amino acids.

As regards this clone: The same CDR3 arises from other DNA sequences in this sample as well. The chain uses TRBV28 and TRBJ2-5; TRBD2 matches at 7 bases. Germline lookup yields CDR1 MDHEN and CDR2 SYDVKM. The CDR3 has 13 residues. CDR3 loop: CASGSSGQETQYF. Written as DNA, the CDR3 is TGTGCTAGCGGGTCTAGCGGACAAGAGACCCAGTACTTC.

The chain couples TRBV19 to TRBJ2-3; TRBD1 matches 7 bases. V shed 8 bases and J 7 bases; nucleotides not matched to a gene: 3. Germline V lookup: CDR1 LNHDA, CDR2 SQIVND (reference sequence). The CDR3 runs 11 residues. CDR3 sequence: CASWTGHTQYF. CDR3 sequence (DNA): TGTGCCAGTTGGACAGGCCATACGCAGTATTTT. The full variable domain, in which reference TRBV19 and TRBJ2-3 provide the parts outside the CDR3, is DGGITQSPKYLFRKEGQNVTLSCEQNLNHDAMYWYRQDPGQGLRLIYYSQIVNDFQKGDIAEGYSVSREKKESFPLTVTSAQKNPTAFYLCASWTGHTQYFGPGTRLTVL.

The chain carries TRBV30 and TRBJ2-5, with D possibly matching TRBD2 (6 bases). The length of the CDR3 is 12 residues. Trimming stripped 3 bases from V and 5 bases from J, with 10 bases between. Germline V gene data show CDR1 as GTSNPN and CDR2 as SVGIG (reference sequence). CDR3 in DNA: TGTGCCTGGAGGTTCGGGAGTGAGACCCAGTACTTC. The encoded protein is CAWRFGSETQYF.

Notes on this clone: Germline and junction disagree at one end, which may indicate a read error. This chain joins TRBV5-1 and TRBJ1-2; possibly TRBD1 for D (5 bases). Germline CDR1 and CDR2: SGHRS and YFSETQ. This CDR3 spans 15 amino acids. CDR3 DNA: TGCGCCAGCAGCTTGGGGACACAAGTTGGCTATGTCTACACCTTC. It is translated as CASSLGTQVGYVYTF.

The J gene is TRBJ1-2, the V gene TRBV6-4; D is unresolved. The V end was cut by 5 bases, the J end by 6 bases, with 13 bases between. This CDR3 is 13 amino acids long. The V gene's germline CDR1 is MRHNA and CDR2 SNTAGT. This CDR3 reads CASSRWFGDGYTF. CDR3 nucleotide sequence: TGTGCCAGCAGTCGGTGGTTCGGGGATGGCTACACCTTC.

The chain is built from TRBV7-2 and TRBJ1-1; no clear D gene. Per the germline V gene, CDR1 is SGHTA and CDR2 is FQGNSA. The CDR3 sequence is 14 residues long. V lost 1 base and J 0 bases, leaving 6 bases between the germline ends. The CDR3: CASSLERVNTEAFF. DNA of the CDR3: TGTGCCAGCAGCTTAGAGCGGGTGAACACTGAAGCTTTCTTT.

The rearrangement uses TRBV27 and TRBJ2-7; 15 bases fit TRBD2. The V and J ends lost 2 bases and 0 bases, in that order; junction bases with no gene match: 2. The CDR3 is 17 residues long. Germline V gene sequence: CDR1 MNHEY, CDR2 SMNVEV (reference sequence). The CDR3 reads CASSLQGLAGGSYEQYF. The CDR3 DNA reads as TGTGCCAGCAGTTTACAGGGACTAGCGGGGGGCTCCTACGAGCAGTACTTC.

The gene calls are TRBV5-5 and TRBJ1-2, with D possibly being TRBD1 (5 bases). The germline gives CDR1 SGHKS, CDR2 YYEKEE (reference sequence). The CDR3 loop spans 14 amino acids. Trimming stripped 0 bases from V and 4 bases from J, with 10 bases between. The DNA for the CDR3 is TGTGCCAGCAGCTTGGTGGGCAGGGCCTATGGCTACACCTTC. This encodes CASSLVGRAYGYTF.

The chain has TRBV25-1 and TRBJ1-1; tentatively, D is TRBD1 (5 bases). The CDR3 covers 14 residues. In germline, CDR1 is MGHDK, CDR2 SYGVNS. V was clipped by 5 bases and J by 4 bases, with 14 bases between them. The CDR3 spells CASSQPGLGTEAFF. The CDR3, as DNA: TGTGCCAGCAGTCAACCAGGGTTGGGCACTGAAGCTTTCTTT. The variable domain in full, completed from reference TRBV25-1 and TRBJ1-1, reads EADIYQTPRYLVIGTGKKITLECSQTMGHDKMYWYQQDPGMELHLIHYSYGVNSTEKGDLSSESTVSRIRTEHFPLTLESARPSHTSQYLCASSQPGLGTEAFFGQGTRLTVV.

This clone was detected once. J is TRBJ1-2 and V is TRBV5-1; maybe TRBD1 (5 bases). V shed 0 bases and J shed 7 bases, with 13 bases lying between them. CDR3 length equals 14 residues. Per germline, CDR1 SGHRS and CDR2 YFSETQ. The chain's CDR3 is CASSLGVGGVGYTF. CDR3 DNA sequence: TGCGCCAGCAGCTTGGGAGTAGGAGGGGTTGGCTACACCTTC.

The rearrangement links TRBV7-8 to TRBJ2-1; possible D gene TRBD2, 7 bases. The length of the CDR3 is 16 residues. V lost 10 bases, J lost 0 bases, and 19 bases lay in between. CDR1 is SGHVS, CDR2 FQNEAQ, per germline. Written as DNA, the CDR3 is TGTGCCACCTCCTTAGGGGGGACTAACTCCTACAATGAGCAGTTCTTC. It codes for CATSLGGTNSYNEQFF. Full variable domain (missing parts from reference TRBV7-8 and TRBJ2-1): GAGVSQSPRYKVAKRGQDVALRCDPISGHVSLFWYQQALGQGPEFLTYFQNEAQLDKSGLPSDRFFAERPEGSVSTLKIQRTQQEDSAVYLCATSLGGTNSYNEQFFGPGTRLTVL.